These 17 T cell receptor beta chains were all obtained from the same sample, sequenced in a study of blood T cell repertoires in COVID-19. Here immunoSEQ multiplex PCR was the method, and the copy in TCRdb shows in-frame clones only, minus some. The table has about 98,000 clones, about nine tenths seen once. The specimen was peripheral blood. The receptors were sampled from a woman aged 45-59 years with COVID-19, enrolled during active disease.

J is TRBJ1-1 and V is TRBV7-2; D remains unclear. The CDR3 length is 14 residues. The V gene lost 2 bases and the J gene lost 4 bases, with 11 bases spanning the gap. Germline CDR1 and CDR2: SGHTA and FQGNSA. The CDR3 DNA reads as TGTGCCAGCAGCTTAAAGGTGAGGAGCACTGAAGCTTTCTTT. It encodes CASSLKVRSTEAFF.

This clone was detected once. DNA of the CDR3: TGTGCCAGCCGCAGGGGTTTCAGGTCTGAAGCTTTCTTT. This translates into CASRRGFRSEAFF. The gene calls are TRBV6-5 and TRBJ1-1; D may be TRBD1 (6 bases). Trimming shortened V by 8 bases and J by 6 bases, and 16 bases separated the two germline ends. Germline CDR1 MNHEY, CDR2 SVGAGI. The CDR3 length is 13 residues.

The chain employs TRBV2 and TRBJ2-7; possible D gene TRBD1, 6 bases. Trimming shortened V by 5 bases and J by 7 bases, and 18 bases separated the two germline ends. CDR3 length: 14 amino acids. The germline CDR1 and CDR2 sequences are SNHLY and FYNNEI. CDR3 protein: CASSYRELLGEQYV. CDR3 DNA sequence: TGTGCCAGCAGTTACAGGGAGTTATTGGGGGAGCAGTACGTC.

This chain links TRBV28 with TRBJ1-6, with D perhaps matching TRBD1 (5 bases). This CDR3 has 12 residues. CDR1 is MDHEN, CDR2 SYDVKM, per germline. Trimming left V 3 bases short and J 11 bases short, with 8 bases between. The CDR3 sequence is CASSFQGTPLHF. For the CDR3, the DNA is TGTGCCAGCAGTTTTCAGGGAACACCCCTCCACTTT.

The chain uses TRBV28 and TRBJ1-4; D ambiguous. The CDR3 runs to 12 residues. Germline values: CDR1 MDHEN, CDR2 SYDVKM. With 7 bases removed from V and 3 bases from J, the gap between germline ends came to 6 bases. CDR3 region: CASKTANEKLFF. CDR3 sequence (DNA): TGTGCCAGCAAAACGGCTAATGAAAAACTGTTTTTT. The full variable domain, its missing parts supplied by reference TRBV28 and TRBJ1-4, is DVKVTQSSRYLVKRTGEKVFLECVQDMDHENMFWYRQDPGLGLRLIYFSYDVKMKEKGDIPEGYSVSREKKERFSLILESASTNQTSMYLCASKTANEKLFFGSGTQLSVL.

This clone was picked up one time. The chain couples TRBV2 to TRBJ1-2; perhaps TRBD1 as D (6 bases). Germline V CDR1 and CDR2: SNHLY, FYNNEI. This CDR3 region has 13 residues. Trimming stripped 7 bases from V and 6 bases from J, with 15 bases between. The CDR3 is CASNENRAHGYTF. As DNA, the CDR3 is TGTGCCAGCAACGAAAACAGGGCTCATGGCTACACCTTC.

The J gene is TRBJ1-2, the V gene TRBV19; perhaps TRBD1 as D (5 bases). The CDR3 extends over 12 amino acids. Germline CDR1 reads LNHDA; CDR2 reads SQIVND (reference sequence). V lost 7 bases to trimming and J lost 8 bases, with 14 bases between them. This CDR3 reads CASTKGKTGYTF. In DNA, the CDR3 is TGTGCCAGTACGAAGGGGAAGACGGGCTACACCTTC.

The CDR3 loop is CASSYTGQGSGYTF. The DNA of the CDR3 is TGTGCCAGCAGTTACACGGGACAGGGGTCTGGCTACACCTTC. The chain is built from TRBV6-5 and TRBJ1-2; 10 bases are a match to TRBD1. The CDR3 spans 14 residues. Per germline, CDR1 MNHEY and CDR2 SVGAGI. The junction had 4 bases not matched to a gene; V was cut back by 2 bases and J by 7 bases.

This rearrangement joins TRBV13 to TRBJ1-1, with TRBD1 matching over 7 bases. V shed 5 bases and J 5 bases; nucleotides not matched to a gene: 11. From germline, CDR1 is PRHDT and CDR2 FYEKMQ (reference sequence). This CDR3 comprises 15 residues. CDR3 amino acids: CASSPWTGPDTEAFF. CDR3 in DNA: TGTGCCAGCAGCCCCTGGACAGGCCCGGATACTGAAGCTTTCTTT. The whole variable domain, filled in from reference TRBV13 and TRBJ1-1, reads AAGVIQSPRHLIKEKRETATLKCYPIPRHDTVYWYQQGPGQDPQFLISFYEKMQSDKGSIPDRFSAQQFSDYHSELNMSSLELGDSALYFCASSPWTGPDTEAFFGQGTRLTVV.

CDR3 sequence (DNA): TGTGCCAGCAGCTTGGGGCGGTTTCAAAAGGAGACCCAGTACTTC. The encoded protein is CASSLGRFQKETQYF. The chain couples TRBV5-6 to TRBJ2-5; D remains unclear. There are 15 residues in the CDR3. The germline CDR1 and CDR2 sequences are SGHDT and YYEEEE. V was pared by 0 bases and J by 5 bases, with 14 bases between.

This rearrangement joins TRBV24-1 to TRBJ2-3; 7 bases map to TRBD2. The CDR3 consists of 16 residues. The germline V gene has CDR1 KGHDR and CDR2 SFDVKD. V trimming: 5 bases; J trimming: 2 bases; junction bases outside the gene matches: 9. CDR3 residues: CATSGEPGGPTDTQYF. In DNA, the CDR3 is TGTGCCACCAGTGGCGAACCGGGGGGACCCACAGATACGCAGTATTTT.

The V call is TRBV5-4, the J call TRBJ2-1; 9 nucleotides line up with TRBD2. This CDR3 comprises 13 residues. V shed 9 bases and J 6 bases; nucleotides not matched to a gene: 7. Germline loops: CDR1 SGHNT, CDR2 YYREEE (reference sequence). The CDR3 region is CATSSGEGNEQFF. CDR3 sequence (DNA): TGTGCCACCTCTAGCGGGGAGGGCAATGAGCAGTTCTTC.

The genes are TRBV3-1 (or the pseudogene TRBV3-2) and TRBJ2-1; the D gene is possibly TRBD2 (5 bases). The ends were cut back, 4 bases at V and 4 bases at J, with 14 bases in the middle. This CDR3 comprises 15 residues. From germline, CDR1 is LGHDT and CDR2 YNNKEL (reference sequence). For the CDR3, the DNA is TGTGCCAGCAGCCTAAAACACGGCGGGTACAATGAGCAGTTCTTC. Its protein is CASSLKHGGYNEQFF.

The chain is built from TRBV2 and TRBJ1-1, with 9 bases matching TRBD1. CDR1 and CDR2 (germline): SNHLY, FYNNEI. CDR3 length: 10 residues. Losses at the gene ends were 8 bases for V and 11 bases for J; bases not matched to a gene: 3. Here the CDR3 reads CASLDRGAFF. Written as DNA, the CDR3 is TGTGCCAGCCTCGACAGGGGGGCTTTCTTT. Variable domain in full (rest from reference TRBV2 and TRBJ1-1): EPEVTQTPSHQVTQMGQEVILRCVPISNHLYFYWYRQILGQKVEFLVSFYNNEISEKSEIFDDQFSVERPDGSNFTLKIRSTKLEDSAMYFCASLDRGAFFGQGTRLTVV.

V usage is TRBV6-2 or TRBV6-3 and J usage is TRBJ1-5; D not certain. The germline V and J ends were trimmed by 5 bases and 4 bases, with 24 bases remaining between them. Per the germline V gene, CDR1 is MNHEY and CDR2 is SVGEGT. The CDR3 has 18 amino acids. The CDR3 is CASSLLEGFRAPNQPQHF. DNA for the CDR3: TGTGCCAGCAGTCTCCTTGAGGGTTTTCGGGCCCCAAATCAGCCCCAGCATTTT.

V usage is TRBV7-6 and J usage is TRBJ2-2, with 7 bases that match TRBD1. J lost 6 bases, V lost 5 bases, and 6 bases had no gene match. CDR3 length: 14 residues. The germline CDR1 and CDR2 sequences are SGHVS and FNYEAQ. CDR3 DNA: TGTGCCAGCAGCCAGTGGACAGGCGCCGGGGAGCTGTTTTTT. It encodes CASSQWTGAGELFF.

This chain joins TRBV7-3 and TRBJ1-2; 10 nucleotides match TRBD1. CDR1 and CDR2 (germline): SGHTA, FQGTGA. V lost 5 bases and J lost 5; bases outside the gene matches: 8. This CDR3 is built from 15 residues. The CDR3 nucleotides are TGTGCCAGCAGCCCGACAGGGGGCCTTGGGTATGGCTACACCTTC. Translation: CASSPTGGLGYGYTF.